This T cell receptor beta chain was documented in a study of blood T cell repertoires in COVID-19. Looked up from germline, CDR1 is SEHNR and CDR2 is FQNEAQ (reference sequence). The CDR3 covers 16 residues. The V and J ends lost 0 bases and 6 bases, in that order; junction bases with no gene match: 11. This clone was counted only a few times. Repertoires were generated with immunoSEQ multiplex PCR, while TCRdb's copy carries only in-frame clones and drops some. The table has roughly 250,000 clones, 88% seen once; the top ten hold about 2.9%. Sequenced material: PBMCs or T cells enriched from blood (not recorded which). The sequence was collected from a middle-aged woman who had been exposed to COVID-19. The chain couples TRBV7-9 to TRBJ2-7, with 7 bases that match TRBD1. The CDR3 region has the DNA TGTGCCAGCAGCTTAGCGTGCCAGGGGGTGTCGTGCGAGCAGTACGTC. Translating it yields CASSLACQGVSCEQYV.